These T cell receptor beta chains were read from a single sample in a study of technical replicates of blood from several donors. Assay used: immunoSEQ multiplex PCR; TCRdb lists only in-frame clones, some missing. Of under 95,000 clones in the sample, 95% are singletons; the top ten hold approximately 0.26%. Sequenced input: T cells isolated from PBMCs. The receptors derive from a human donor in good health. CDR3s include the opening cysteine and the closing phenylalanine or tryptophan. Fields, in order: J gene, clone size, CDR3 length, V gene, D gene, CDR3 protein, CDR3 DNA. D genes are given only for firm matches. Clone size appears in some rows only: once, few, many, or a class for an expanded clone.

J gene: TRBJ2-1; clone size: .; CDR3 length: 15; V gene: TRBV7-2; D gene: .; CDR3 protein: CASSLAPRVLDEQFF; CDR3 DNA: TGTGCCAGCAGCTTAGCGCCTAGAGTCCTGGATGAGCAGTTCTTC
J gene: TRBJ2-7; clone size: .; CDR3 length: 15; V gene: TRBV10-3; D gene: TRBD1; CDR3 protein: CAISDPGTGAYEQYF; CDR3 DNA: TGTGCCATCAGTGACCCCGGGACAGGGGCTTACGAGCAGTACTTC
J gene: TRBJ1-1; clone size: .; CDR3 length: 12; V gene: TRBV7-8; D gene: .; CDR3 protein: CASSLPGTEAFF; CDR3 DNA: TGTGCCAGCAGCTTACCGGGGACTGAAGCTTTCTTT
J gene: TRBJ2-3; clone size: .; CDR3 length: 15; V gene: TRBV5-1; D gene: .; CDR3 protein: CASSLDGQPEDTQYF; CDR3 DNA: TGCGCCAGCAGCTTGGATGGACAGCCCGAAGATACGCAGTATTTT
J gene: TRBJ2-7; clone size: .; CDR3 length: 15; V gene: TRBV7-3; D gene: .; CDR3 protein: CASNGWRRSSYEQYF; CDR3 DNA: TGTGCCAGCAACGGGTGGCGGCGGAGCTCCTACGAGCAGTACTTC
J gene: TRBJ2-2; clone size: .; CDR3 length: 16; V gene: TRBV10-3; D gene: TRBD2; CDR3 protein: CAISFTSGSSTGELFF; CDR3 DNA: TGTGCCATCAGCTTCACTAGCGGGAGTAGTACCGGGGAGCTGTTTTTT
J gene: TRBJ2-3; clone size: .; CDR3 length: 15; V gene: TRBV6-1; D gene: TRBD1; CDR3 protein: CASNSPGQVPDTQYF; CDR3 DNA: TGTGCCAGCAACTCTCCGGGACAGGTTCCAGATACGCAGTATTTT
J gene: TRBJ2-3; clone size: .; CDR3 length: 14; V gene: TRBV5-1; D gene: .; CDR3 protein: CASSRGENTDTQYF; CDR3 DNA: TGCGCCAGCAGTCGGGGTGAGAACACAGATACGCAGTATTTT
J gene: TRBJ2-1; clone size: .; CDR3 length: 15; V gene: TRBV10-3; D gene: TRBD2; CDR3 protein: CAISLSGDVYNEQFF; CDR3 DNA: TGTGCCATCAGCCTGAGCGGGGATGTCTACAATGAGCAGTTCTTC
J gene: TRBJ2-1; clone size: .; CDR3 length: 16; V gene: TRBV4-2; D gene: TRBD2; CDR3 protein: CASSHESGGNHNEQFF; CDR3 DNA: TGTGCCAGCAGCCACGAGAGCGGGGGGAACCACAATGAGCAGTTCTTC
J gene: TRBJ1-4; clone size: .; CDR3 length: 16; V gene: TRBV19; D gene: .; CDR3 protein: CASSPGWGATNEKLFF; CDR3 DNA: TGTGCCAGTAGTCCGGGGTGGGGGGCAACTAATGAAAAACTGTTTTTT
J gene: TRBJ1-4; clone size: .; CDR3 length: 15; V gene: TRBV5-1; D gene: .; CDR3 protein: CASSLTGFLREKLFF; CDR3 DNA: TGCGCCAGCAGCTTAACAGGGTTCCTTCGCGAAAAACTGTTTTTT
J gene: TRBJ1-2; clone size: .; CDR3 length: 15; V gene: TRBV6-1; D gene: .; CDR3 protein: CASSEGLGVGYGYTF; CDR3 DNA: TGTGCCAGCAGTGAAGGCCTCGGGGTTGGCTATGGCTACACCTTC
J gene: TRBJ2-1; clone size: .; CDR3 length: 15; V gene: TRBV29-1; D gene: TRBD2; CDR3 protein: CSVDRLAGGYNEQFF; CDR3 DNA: TGCAGCGTAGACCGGCTAGCGGGGGGTTACAATGAGCAGTTCTTC
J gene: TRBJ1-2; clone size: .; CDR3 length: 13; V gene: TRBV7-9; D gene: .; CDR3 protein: CASLRYATEGYTF; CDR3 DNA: TGTGCCAGCCTCAGGTACGCGACGGAAGGCTACACCTTC
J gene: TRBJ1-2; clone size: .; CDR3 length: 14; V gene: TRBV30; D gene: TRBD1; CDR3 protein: CAVVRDRSLYGYTF; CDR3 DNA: TGTGCCGTTGTAAGGGACAGGAGTCTCTATGGCTACACCTTC
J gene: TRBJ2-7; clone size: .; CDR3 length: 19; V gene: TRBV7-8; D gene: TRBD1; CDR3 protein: CASSLGSGTGSPHAYEQYF; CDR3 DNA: TGTGCCAGCAGCTTAGGGTCCGGGACAGGGAGTCCTCACGCCTACGAGCAGTACTTC
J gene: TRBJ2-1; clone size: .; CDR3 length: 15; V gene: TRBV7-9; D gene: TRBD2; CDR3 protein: CASSLSGGLYNEQFF; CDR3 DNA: TGTGCCAGCAGCTTATCGGGGGGTCTATACAATGAGCAGTTCTTC
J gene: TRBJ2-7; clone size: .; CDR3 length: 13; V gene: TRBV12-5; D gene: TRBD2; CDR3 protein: CASAPQPGGKQYF; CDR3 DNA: TGTGCTAGTGCCCCACAGCCGGGGGGGAAGCAGTACTTC
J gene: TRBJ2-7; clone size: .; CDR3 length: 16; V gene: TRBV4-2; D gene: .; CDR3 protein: CASSLDTGPTLYEQYF; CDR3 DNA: TGTGCCAGCAGCCTGGATACAGGGCCCACCCTCTACGAGCAGTACTTC
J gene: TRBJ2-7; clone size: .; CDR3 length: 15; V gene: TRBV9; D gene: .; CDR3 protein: CASSPPDRPPYEQYF; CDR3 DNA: TGTGCCAGCAGCCCCCCAGACAGGCCACCCTACGAGCAGTACTTC
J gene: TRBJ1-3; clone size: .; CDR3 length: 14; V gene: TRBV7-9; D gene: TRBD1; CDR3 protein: CASSLRDRGNTIYF; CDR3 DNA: TGTGCCAGCAGCCTGCGGGACAGGGGAAACACCATATATTTT
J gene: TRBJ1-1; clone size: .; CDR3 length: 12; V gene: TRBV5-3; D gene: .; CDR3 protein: CARSPRAFVAFF; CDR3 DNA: TGTGCCAGAAGCCCGAGGGCGTTTGTAGCTTTCTTT
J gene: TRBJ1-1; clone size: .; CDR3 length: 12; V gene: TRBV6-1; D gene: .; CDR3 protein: CASTPGSVGAFF; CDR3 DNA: TGTGCCAGCACTCCAGGATCGGTAGGAGCTTTCTTT
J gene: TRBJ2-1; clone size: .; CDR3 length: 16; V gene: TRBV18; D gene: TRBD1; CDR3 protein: CASSPPTGQGNNEQFF; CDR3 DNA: TGTGCCAGCTCACCACCGACGGGACAGGGGAACAATGAGCAGTTCTTC
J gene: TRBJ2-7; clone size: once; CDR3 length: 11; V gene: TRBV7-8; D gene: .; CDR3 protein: CASSPSYEQYF; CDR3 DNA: TGTGCCAGCAGCCCTTCCTACGAGCAGTACTTC
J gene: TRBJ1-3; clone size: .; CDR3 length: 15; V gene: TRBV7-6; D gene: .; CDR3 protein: CASSLGQSSGNTIYF; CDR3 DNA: TGTGCCAGCAGCTTAGGGCAGTCCTCTGGAAACACCATATATTTT
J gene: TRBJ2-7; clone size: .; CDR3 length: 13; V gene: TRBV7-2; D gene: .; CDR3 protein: CASSFTLTYEQYF; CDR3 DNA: TGTGCCAGCAGCTTTACTCTTACCTACGAGCAGTACTTC
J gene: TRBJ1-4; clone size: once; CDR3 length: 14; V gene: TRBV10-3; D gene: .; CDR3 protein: CAISSAATNEKLFF; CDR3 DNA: TGTGCCATCAGCTCAGCGGCAACTAATGAAAAACTGTTTTTT
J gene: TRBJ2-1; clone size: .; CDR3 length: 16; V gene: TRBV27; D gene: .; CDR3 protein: CASSLSEEGAYNEQFF; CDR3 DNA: TGTGCCAGCAGTTTATCCGAAGAGGGGGCCTACAATGAGCAGTTCTTC
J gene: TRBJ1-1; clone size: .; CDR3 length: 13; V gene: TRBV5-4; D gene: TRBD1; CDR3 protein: CASSPGQEIEAFF; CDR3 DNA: TGTGCCAGCAGCCCGGGACAGGAGATTGAAGCTTTCTTT
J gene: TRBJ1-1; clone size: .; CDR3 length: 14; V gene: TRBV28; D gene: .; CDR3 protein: CASRTGTSNTEAFF; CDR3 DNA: TGTGCCAGCCGAACAGGGACCTCTAACACTGAAGCTTTCTTT
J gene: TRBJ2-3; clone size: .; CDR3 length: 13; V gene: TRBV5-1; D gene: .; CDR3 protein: CASSSTPTDTQYF; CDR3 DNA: TGCGCCAGCAGCTCGACTCCCACAGATACGCAGTATTTT
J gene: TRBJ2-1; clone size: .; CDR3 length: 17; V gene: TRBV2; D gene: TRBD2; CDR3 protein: CASSDRGLAGVVNEQFF; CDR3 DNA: TGTGCCAGCAGTGATCGGGGACTAGCGGGAGTCGTCAATGAGCAGTTCTTC
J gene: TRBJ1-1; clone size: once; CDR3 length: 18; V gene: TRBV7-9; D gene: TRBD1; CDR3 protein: CASSSIRVRQGGGTEAFF; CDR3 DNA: TGTGCCAGCAGCTCCATTAGGGTAAGACAGGGCGGCGGCACTGAAGCTTTCTTT
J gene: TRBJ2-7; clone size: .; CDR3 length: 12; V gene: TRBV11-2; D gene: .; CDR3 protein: CASSTNQYEQYF; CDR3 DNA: TGTGCCAGCAGCACCAACCAGTACGAGCAGTACTTC
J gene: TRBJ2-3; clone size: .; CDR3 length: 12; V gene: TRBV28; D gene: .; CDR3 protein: CASSLRTDTQYF; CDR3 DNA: TGTGCCAGCAGTCTACGGACAGATACGCAGTATTTT
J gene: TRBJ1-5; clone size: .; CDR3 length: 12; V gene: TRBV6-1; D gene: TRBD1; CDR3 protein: CASGQGRQPQHF; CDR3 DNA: TGTGCCAGCGGACAGGGTCGGCAGCCCCAGCATTTT